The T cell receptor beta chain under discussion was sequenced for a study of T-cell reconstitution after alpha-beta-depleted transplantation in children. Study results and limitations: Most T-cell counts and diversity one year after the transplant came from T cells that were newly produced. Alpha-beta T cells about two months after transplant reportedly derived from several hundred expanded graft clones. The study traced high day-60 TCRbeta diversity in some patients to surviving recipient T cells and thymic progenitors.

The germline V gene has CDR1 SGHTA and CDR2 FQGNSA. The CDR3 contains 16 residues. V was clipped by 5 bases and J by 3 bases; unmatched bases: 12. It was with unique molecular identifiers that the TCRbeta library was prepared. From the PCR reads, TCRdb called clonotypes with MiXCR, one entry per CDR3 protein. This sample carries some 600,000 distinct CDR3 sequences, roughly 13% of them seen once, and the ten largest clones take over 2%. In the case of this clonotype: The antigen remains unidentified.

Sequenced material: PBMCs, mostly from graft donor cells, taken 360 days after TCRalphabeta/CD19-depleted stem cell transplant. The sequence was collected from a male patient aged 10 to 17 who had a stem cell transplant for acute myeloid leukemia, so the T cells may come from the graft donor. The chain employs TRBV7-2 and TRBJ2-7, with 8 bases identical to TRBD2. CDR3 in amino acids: CASSAAPGGPNYEQYF. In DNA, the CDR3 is TGTGCCAGCAGCGCCGCGCCGGGGGGGCCGAACTACGAGCAGTACTTC.